The rows below give T cell receptor beta chains drawn from one sample of a study of human T cells and chemical hapten exposure. TCRdb fed the RACE reads into MiXCR, producing one record per CDR3 protein. The table has tens of thousands of distinct CDR3 sequences, over 9.5% seen once. The sample in question was whole blood, obtained in connection with sensitization to the hapten diphenylcyclopropenone (DPC). All receptors come from a man aged 30 to 39 with alopecia areata. Some clones in this sample may be carry-over from other donors' samples. Both conserved end residues are part of each CDR3. Fields, in order: CDR3 protein, CDR3 DNA, clone size, D gene, V gene, J gene. D genes are given only for firm matches. Clone size, where shown, is once, few, many, or a class for clones that have expanded.

cdr3_aa: CASSQGDYYNEQFF
cdr3_nt: TGTGCCAGCAGCCAAGGGGACTACTACAATGAGCAGTTCTTC
clone_size: many
d_call: TRBD2
v_call: TRBV3-1
j_call: TRBJ2-1

cdr3_aa: CASLTSGPYNEQFF
cdr3_nt: TGTGCCAGCCTGACTAGCGGTCCCTACAATGAGCAGTTCTTC
clone_size: -
d_call: TRBD2
v_call: TRBV18
j_call: TRBJ2-1

cdr3_aa: CASSLGQGGYEQYF
cdr3_nt: TGTGCCAGCAGCCTGGGACAGGGAGGCTACGAGCAGTACTTC
clone_size: -
d_call: TRBD1
v_call: TRBV7-8
j_call: TRBJ2-7

cdr3_aa: CASSVTYSNQPQHF
cdr3_nt: TGTGCCAGCAGCGTCACTTATAGCAATCAGCCCCAGCATTTT
clone_size: many
d_call: -
v_call: TRBV12-3/TRBV12-4
j_call: TRBJ1-5

cdr3_aa: CASSLFDTNTEAFF
cdr3_nt: TGTGCCAGCAGCTTGTTTGACACAAACACTGAAGCTTTCTTT
clone_size: few
d_call: -
v_call: TRBV5-6
j_call: TRBJ1-1

cdr3_aa: CASSGTSGIMSDTQYF
cdr3_nt: TGCGCCAGCAGCGGGACTAGCGGGATTATGTCAGATACGCAGTATTTT
clone_size: few
d_call: TRBD2
v_call: TRBV5-1
j_call: TRBJ2-3

cdr3_aa: CASSVGGTSSYEQYF
cdr3_nt: TGTGCCAGCAGCGTAGGGGGGACTAGCTCCTACGAGCAGTACTTC
clone_size: -
d_call: TRBD2
v_call: TRBV9
j_call: TRBJ2-7

cdr3_aa: CASSQVGDNSPLHF
cdr3_nt: TGCGCCAGCAGCCAAGTTGGAGATAATTCACCCCTCCACTTT
clone_size: many
d_call: -
v_call: TRBV4-3
j_call: TRBJ1-6

cdr3_aa: CSVVTGGEKLFF
cdr3_nt: TGCAGCGTTGTGACCGGCGGTGAAAAACTGTTTTTT
clone_size: many
d_call: -
v_call: TRBV29-1
j_call: TRBJ1-4

cdr3_aa: CSARKDNTGELFF
cdr3_nt: TGCAGTGCTAGAAAGGACAACACCGGGGAGCTGTTTTTT
clone_size: -
d_call: -
v_call: TRBV20-1
j_call: TRBJ2-2

cdr3_aa: CSVVRITTEAFF
cdr3_nt: TGCAGCGTTGTCCGTATAACGACTGAAGCTTTCTTT
clone_size: few
d_call: -
v_call: TRBV29-1
j_call: TRBJ1-1

cdr3_aa: CASSLYGDRLSYEQYF
cdr3_nt: TGTGCCAGCAGTTTATACGGGGACCGCCTCTCCTACGAGCAGTACTTC
clone_size: few
d_call: -
v_call: TRBV27
j_call: TRBJ2-7

cdr3_aa: CSVEFLEGAYNEQFF
cdr3_nt: TGCAGCGTTGAATTCCTGGAGGGAGCCTACAATGAGCAGTTCTTC
clone_size: -
d_call: -
v_call: TRBV29-1
j_call: TRBJ2-1

cdr3_aa: CASSIVGYPNQPQHF
cdr3_nt: TGTGCCAGTAGTATAGTAGGGTACCCAAATCAGCCCCAGCATTTT
clone_size: -
d_call: -
v_call: TRBV19
j_call: TRBJ1-5

cdr3_aa: CASSSSDTYGYTF
cdr3_nt: TGTGCCAGCAGTTCTTCCGACACCTATGGCTACACCTTC
clone_size: -
d_call: -
v_call: TRBV7-6
j_call: TRBJ1-2

cdr3_aa: CASSVSTDTQYF
cdr3_nt: TGCGCCAGCAGTGTGAGCACAGATACGCAGTATTTT
clone_size: few
d_call: -
v_call: TRBV10-1
j_call: TRBJ2-3

cdr3_aa: CASSEGLSYEQYF
cdr3_nt: TGTGCCAGCAGCGAGGGACTATCCTACGAGCAGTACTTC
clone_size: few
d_call: TRBD2
v_call: TRBV5-4
j_call: TRBJ2-7

cdr3_aa: CASSAGTGGLGTDTQYF
cdr3_nt: TGTGCCAGCAGCGCCGGGACAGGGGGACTCGGCACAGATACGCAGTATTTT
clone_size: -
d_call: TRBD1
v_call: TRBV9
j_call: TRBJ2-3

cdr3_aa: CASRVDSTWTGELFF
cdr3_nt: TGTGCCAGCAGAGTGGATTCAACTTGGACCGGGGAGCTGTTTTTT
clone_size: few
d_call: -
v_call: TRBV6-5
j_call: TRBJ2-2

cdr3_aa: CATRGTSGRGTGELFF
cdr3_nt: TGTGCCACTCGCGGGACTAGCGGACGCGGCACCGGGGAGCTGTTTTTT
clone_size: -
d_call: TRBD2
v_call: TRBV10-3
j_call: TRBJ2-2

cdr3_aa: CSVEYSTDTQYF
cdr3_nt: TGCAGCGTTGAGTACTCCACAGATACGCAGTATTTT
clone_size: -
d_call: -
v_call: TRBV29-1
j_call: TRBJ2-3

cdr3_aa: CASSLARSNYGYTF
cdr3_nt: TGTGCCAGCAGCTTAGCCCGTTCTAACTATGGCTACACCTTC
clone_size: few
d_call: -
v_call: TRBV7-9
j_call: TRBJ1-2

cdr3_aa: CASSGTGDMREAFF
cdr3_nt: TGTGCCAGCAGTGGGACGGGGGATATGCGTGAAGCTTTCTTT
clone_size: many
d_call: -
v_call: TRBV6-6
j_call: TRBJ1-1

cdr3_aa: CASRTNTDTQYF
cdr3_nt: TGTGCCAGCAGAACAAACACAGATACGCAGTATTTT
clone_size: few
d_call: -
v_call: TRBV6-2/TRBV6-3
j_call: TRBJ2-3

cdr3_aa: CSVRRGDRGAFF
cdr3_nt: TGCAGCGTCCGGAGGGGGGACAGGGGCGCTTTCTTT
clone_size: many
d_call: TRBD1
v_call: TRBV29-1
j_call: TRBJ1-1

cdr3_aa: CASSSRTGFSTDTQYF
cdr3_nt: TGTGCCAGCAGTTCTAGGACAGGCTTTAGCACAGATACGCAGTATTTT
clone_size: few
d_call: TRBD1
v_call: TRBV12-3/TRBV12-4
j_call: TRBJ2-3

cdr3_aa: CASSYSTSGTRRTDTQYF
cdr3_nt: TGTGCCAGCAGTTACTCGACTAGCGGGACACGTCGCACAGATACGCAGTATTTT
clone_size: many
d_call: TRBD2
v_call: TRBV6-2/TRBV6-3
j_call: TRBJ2-3

cdr3_aa: CSARDQQGFGYTF
cdr3_nt: TGCAGTGCTAGAGACCAACAGGGATTTGGCTACACCTTC
clone_size: -
d_call: -
v_call: TRBV20-1
j_call: TRBJ1-2

cdr3_aa: CASTQGASYNYGYTF
cdr3_nt: TGTGCCAGCACTCAAGGCGCCAGTTATAACTATGGCTACACCTTC
clone_size: few
d_call: -
v_call: TRBV6-1
j_call: TRBJ1-2

cdr3_aa: CASSASTGGIYEQYF
cdr3_nt: TGCGCCAGCAGCGCCTCGACAGGGGGTATCTACGAGCAGTACTTC
clone_size: few
d_call: TRBD1
v_call: TRBV5-1
j_call: TRBJ2-7

cdr3_aa: CASSSRDNTDTQYF
cdr3_nt: TGTGCCAGCAGTTCCCGGGACAACACAGATACGCAGTATTTT
clone_size: few
d_call: -
v_call: TRBV6-2/TRBV6-3
j_call: TRBJ2-3

cdr3_aa: CAGADGTPSANVLTF
cdr3_nt: TGTGCCGGCGCAGATGGGACACCCTCCGCCAACGTCCTGACTTTC
clone_size: many
d_call: -
v_call: TRBV2
j_call: TRBJ2-6